The present T cell receptor (beta chain) was sequenced within a study of blood T cell repertoires in COVID-19. Across the whole study: Italy, Spain and the United States were the sources of the convalescent and acute COVID-19 samples. Nucleic acid was either cDNA or gDNA, and it came from T cells, B-cell-depleted T cells, or PBMCs.

From germline, CDR1 is SGHTA and CDR2 FQGTGA. The V gene end was trimmed by 4 bases and the J gene end by 0 bases; junction bases not matched to a gene: 14. CDR3 length: 19 residues. Authors' data handling: How many nucleated cells were present was estimated from reference gene primer amplification. Using immunoSEQ multiplex PCR, the repertoire was profiled, and TCRdb retains in-frame clones only, with some absent. From that table come the V and J calls and clone size; the DNA was used to work out D and trimming. The sample records 200,000 or so clones, approximately 85% being singletons. The V gene is TRBV7-3, the J gene TRBJ2-1; 8 positions agree with TRBD2. The sequencing sample was made of peripheral blood. The sequence was collected from a man aged 55-75 years with acute or convalescent COVID-19. CDR3 sequence reads: CASSSPASSGSSSYNEQFF. CDR3 bases: TGTGCCAGCAGCTCCCCGGCGTCTAGCGGGTCGAGCTCCTACAATGAGCAGTTCTTC.